The 30 T cell receptor beta chains reported below all come from one sample, sequenced in a study of T cell responses to AZD1222 COVID-19 vaccine. Assay used: immunoSEQ multiplex PCR; TCRdb lists only in-frame clones, some missing. The profile shows under 150,000 clones, approximately 88% of them singletons. The starting material was peripheral blood, obtained on day 0 of AZD1222 vaccination. The receptors shown here come from an adult in good health.

The chain couples TRBV5-1 to TRBJ2-3; tentatively, D is TRBD2 (5 bases). CDR3 size: 16 residues. Germline CDR1 is SGHRS and CDR2 is YFSETQ. Between the trimmed V and J ends, which lost 0 bases and 1 base, there was a span of 12 bases. In DNA, the CDR3 is TGCGCCAGCAGCTTGGTCGGCGGGCGGGGCACAGATACGCAGTATTTT. It translates to CASSLVGGRGTDTQYF.

A single count supports this clone. V and J are TRBV14 and TRBJ2-7; no definite D call. V was shortened by 6 bases and J by 1 base, with 7 bases between the two germline ends. Germline CDR1 SGHDN, CDR2 FVKESK. The CDR3 is 12 amino acids. CDR3 DNA sequence: TGTGCCAGCAGTGAGGCGTCCTACGAGCAGTACTTC. Translating it yields CASSEASYEQYF. Filled out from reference TRBV14 and TRBJ2-7, the complete variable domain reads EAGVTQFPSHSVIEKGQTVTLRCDPISGHDNLYWYRRVMGKEIKFLLHFVKESKQDESGMPNNRFLAERTGGTYSTLKVQPAELEDSGVYFCASSEASYEQYFGPGTRLTVT.

The chain joins TRBV9 to TRBJ1-1; a weak D match, TRBD1 (5 bases). The CDR3 is 14 residues long. Germline CDR1 is SGDLS and CDR2 is YYNGEE. V dropped 4 bases and J dropped 4 bases, with 14 bases sitting between them. CDR3 loop: CASSPNWGGTEAFF. The CDR3 DNA follows: TGTGCCAGCAGCCCCAACTGGGGGGGCACTGAAGCTTTCTTT.

CDR3 sequence reads: CASSFGGRAQPQHF. The CDR3 DNA is TGTGCCAGCAGCTTTGGTGGCAGGGCCCAGCCCCAGCATTTT. V gene TRBV7-9 combines with J gene TRBJ1-5, with a weak D call TRBD1 (5 bases). The CDR3 contains 14 residues. In germline, CDR1 is SEHNR, CDR2 FQNEAQ (reference sequence). V was trimmed by 3 bases and J by 7 bases, leaving 13 bases between them.

The rearrangement joins TRBV28 to TRBJ1-6, with unresolved D. Trimming removed 5 bases at V and 7 bases at J, with 15 bases between. The CDR3 has 15 residues. CDR1 and CDR2 from the germline V gene are MDHEN and SYDVKM. CDR3 amino acids: CASSGQWARNSPLHF. The CDR3 nucleotides read TGTGCCAGCAGTGGCCAGTGGGCCCGAAATTCACCCCTCCACTTT.

The rearrangement uses TRBV5-1 and TRBJ1-6, with a weak D call TRBD1 (6 bases). The CDR3 has 15 amino acids. Germline assignment: CDR1 SGHRS and CDR2 YFSETQ. The V gene lost 4 bases and the J gene lost 7 bases, with 15 bases spanning the gap. The CDR3 nucleotides read TGCGCCAGCAGCAGGGACACTCTAGGGAATTCACCCCTCCACTTT. Protein sequence: CASSRDTLGNSPLHF.

The gene calls are TRBV5-6 and TRBJ2-5; D is uncertain. The germline V gene encodes CDR1 SGHDT and CDR2 YYEEEE. This CDR3 comprises 13 residues. Trimming took 2 bases from V and 4 from J, leaving 9 bases between them. The CDR3 DNA reads TGTGCCAGCAGCTTCCGAGGTCCAGAGACCCAGTACTTC. This translates into CASSFRGPETQYF.

The count of this clone is one. This sequence joins TRBV2 and TRBJ2-2, with D hard to call. CDR1 and CDR2 (germline): SNHLY, FYNNEI. The V and J ends lost 3 bases and 1 base respectively, with 9 bases between them. The CDR3 has 15 amino acids. In DNA, the CDR3 is TGTGCCAGCAGTGATTGGCACAAGAACACCGGGGAGCTGTTTTTT. Translating gives CASSDWHKNTGELFF.

The V gene is TRBV7-2, the J gene TRBJ2-7; TRBD2 agrees at 8 bases. The CDR3 has 15 amino acids. CDR1 is SGHTA and CDR2 is FQGNSA in the germline V gene. The junction had 6 bases not matched to a gene; V was cut back by 1 base and J by 4 bases. The CDR3 loop reads CASSLDSGALYEQYF. The CDR3 region has the DNA TGTGCCAGCAGCTTAGATAGCGGGGCCCTGTACGAGCAGTACTTC.

This chain joins TRBV6-5 and TRBJ1-2, with D perhaps TRBD1 (6 bases). Germline V gives CDR1 MNHEY, CDR2 SVGAGI. The CDR3 totals 14 residues. Trimming shortened V by 6 bases and J by 0 bases, and 11 bases separated the two germline ends. The CDR3 sequence: CASRYRDSNYGYTF. The CDR3, as DNA: TGTGCCAGCAGATACAGGGATTCTAACTATGGCTACACCTTC.

This clone has just one count. The chain employs TRBV6-2 or TRBV6-3 and TRBJ1-2; D remains unclear. CDR1 is MNHEY and CDR2 is SVGEGT in the germline V gene. The ends were cut back, 2 bases at V and 3 bases at J, with 16 bases in the middle. The CDR3 loop spans 16 amino acids. The CDR3 here is CASSYAMAGLDYGYTF. CDR3 DNA sequence: TGTGCCAGCAGTTACGCGATGGCAGGTTTGGACTATGGCTACACCTTC.

This sequence joins TRBV6-5 and TRBJ2-7, with D perhaps assigned TRBD1 or TRBD2 (5 bases each). This CDR3 region has 13 residues. Per germline, CDR1 MNHEY and CDR2 SVGAGI. Trimming removed 0 bases at V and 6 bases at J, with 9 bases between. CDR3 in amino acids: CASSYSRGSEQYF. For the CDR3, the DNA is TGTGCCAGCAGTTACTCGAGGGGTTCCGAGCAGTACTTC.

In its sample, this clone was seen once. CDR3 coding DNA: TGTGCCAGCAGCCCCCGGGGTCAGGCATCACCCCTCCACTTT. Protein sequence: CASSPRGQASPLHF. J is TRBJ1-6 and V is TRBV4-2, with D unclear. The germline V gene has CDR1 LGHNA and CDR2 YNFKEQ. The ends were cut back, 4 bases at V and 10 bases at J, with 14 bases in the middle. CDR3 size: 14 residues.

The chain is built from TRBV7-3 and TRBJ2-3, with 9 bases aligning to TRBD2. CDR1 and CDR2 (germline): SGHTA, FQGTGA. V shed 4 bases and J 4 bases; nucleotides not matched to a gene: 15. CDR3 length equals 18 residues. CDR3 bases: TGTGCCAGCAGCTCCCTTGGTCGGAGCGGGAGGAACTCAGATACGCAGTATTTT. Protein: CASSSLGRSGRNSDTQYF.

The chain has TRBV10-2 and TRBJ1-3; D uncertain. The CDR3 runs 14 residues. V was trimmed by 6 bases and J by 2 bases, leaving 11 bases between them. Germline CDR1 WSHSY, CDR2 SAAADI. The CDR3 nucleotides are TGCGCCAGCAGAGACCCAATCCCTGGAAACACCATATATTTT. This gives the protein CASRDPIPGNTIYF.

V gene TRBV6-2 or TRBV6-3 combines with J gene TRBJ2-7, with D possibly matching TRBD2 (6 bases). Germline V lookup: CDR1 MNHEY, CDR2 SVGEGT. The CDR3 sequence is 16 residues long. The V end was cut by 4 bases, the J end by 7 bases, with 23 bases between. CDR3 sequence (DNA): TGTGCCAGCAGTTCCCGCCGGGACGCGGGGAAATATGAGCAGTACTTC. The encoded protein is CASSSRRDAGKYEQYF.

This chain joins TRBV27 and TRBJ1-4; TRBD1 might be the D (5 bases). Trimming took off 5 bases at V and 6 bases at J, with 19 bases between the two ends. Germline CDR1 and CDR2: MNHEY and SMNVEV (reference sequence). The CDR3 consists of 16 residues. For the CDR3, the DNA is TGTGCCAGCAGTCTCGTTTTCGGGCAGGGCTATGAAAAACTGTTTTTT. Translating gives CASSLVFGQGYEKLFF.

This chain uses TRBV7-3 with TRBJ1-3; D remains ambiguous. Germline lookup yields CDR1 SGHTA and CDR2 FQGTGA. The CDR3 consists of 14 residues. With 4 bases removed from V and 2 bases from J, the gap between germline ends came to 9 bases. The CDR3: CASSSGVPGNTIYF. Here the CDR3 DNA reads TGTGCCAGCAGCTCGGGTGTTCCTGGAAACACCATATATTTT.

This rearrangement joins TRBV4-3 to TRBJ2-1; TRBD2 agrees at 11 bases. This CDR3 spans 16 amino acids. Germline V gene sequence: CDR1 LGHNA, CDR2 YSLEER. After removal of 1 base from V and 9 bases from J, the junction contained 8 bases not matched to a gene. The CDR3 is CASSQGVAGGPREQFF. CDR3 coding DNA: TGCGCCAGCAGCCAAGGGGTAGCGGGAGGGCCCCGTGAGCAGTTCTTC.

This clone was observed a single time. The chain carries TRBV5-1 and TRBJ1-6; no clear D. Germline loops: CDR1 SGHRS, CDR2 YFSETQ. This CDR3 region has 15 residues. Trimming shortened V by 0 bases and J by 3 bases, and 7 bases separated the two germline ends. CDR3 loop: CASSLEEGYNSPLHF. DNA for the CDR3: TGCGCCAGCAGCTTGGAGGAGGGCTATAATTCACCCCTCCACTTT. Full variable domain (rest looked up from reference TRBV5-1 and TRBJ1-6): KAGVTQTPRYLIKTRGQQVTLSCSPISGHRSVSWYQQTPGQGLQFLFEYFSETQRNKGNFPGRFSGRQFSNSRSEMNVSTLELGDSALYLCASSLEEGYNSPLHFGNGTRLTVT.

The gene calls are TRBV5-1 and TRBJ2-5; 10 bases agree with TRBD2. The ends lost 4 bases at V and 2 bases at J; junction bases unmatched: 8. The CDR3 extends over 16 amino acids. The germline gives CDR1 SGHRS, CDR2 YFSETQ. The CDR3 DNA sequence: TGCGCCAGCAGCCATCGGGTAGCGGGGGGACAAGAGACCCAGTACTTC. Its protein product is CASSHRVAGGQETQYF.

The rearrangement joins TRBV4-2 to TRBJ2-6, with 7 positions matching TRBD2. Looked up from germline, CDR1 is LGHNA and CDR2 is YNFKEQ. The V segment lost 3 bases and the J segment 1 base; nucleotides outside the gene matches: 15. The CDR3 has 20 amino acids. CDR3 protein: CASSHAYTAGVLSGANVLTF. CDR3 DNA: TGTGCCAGCAGCCATGCCTATACGGCGGGAGTGTTATCTGGGGCCAACGTCCTGACTTTC.

The gene calls are TRBV3-1 (or the pseudogene TRBV3-2) and TRBJ1-5; D remains ambiguous. V was shortened by 1 base and J by 7 bases, with 8 bases between the two germline ends. The CDR3 loop spans 13 amino acids. Germline V lookup: CDR1 LGHDT, CDR2 YNNKEL (reference sequence). CDR3 nucleotides: TGTGCCAGCAGCCAAGCGGGGAAGCAGCCCCAGCATTTT. Its protein is CASSQAGKQPQHF.

This rearrangement joins TRBV5-8 to TRBJ2-5; 13 bases match TRBD2. Trimming cost V 4 bases and J 5 bases; bases outside gene matches: 5. There are 15 residues in the CDR3. Germline V CDR1 and CDR2: SGHTS, YDEGEE. The CDR3 region has the DNA TGTGCCAGCAGCGGACTAGCGGGAGTGTTTGAGACCCAGTACTTC. Protein: CASSGLAGVFETQYF.

The chain links TRBV7-2 to TRBJ1-1; no firm D call. The CDR3 consists of 14 residues. Trimming shortened V by 7 bases and J by 3 bases, and 15 bases separated the two germline ends. Germline CDR1 SGHTA, CDR2 FQGNSA. The CDR3 nucleotides are TGTGCCAGCACCCCCAGTAGGGAATACACTGAAGCTTTCTTT. This gives the protein CASTPSREYTEAFF.

The chain uses TRBV7-9 and TRBJ1-1; the D gene is possibly TRBD1 (5 bases). Trimming shortened V by 1 base and J by 4 bases, and 10 bases separated the two germline ends. This CDR3 spans 14 amino acids. The germline CDR1 and CDR2 sequences are SEHNR and FQNEAQ (reference sequence). In DNA form, the CDR3 reads TGTGCCAGCAGCTTAGGAGGGGACTTCACTGAAGCTTTCTTT. Translated: CASSLGGDFTEAFF.

The genes are TRBV3-1 (or the pseudogene TRBV3-2) and TRBJ1-4; D unclear. V was clipped by 4 bases and J by 6 bases, with 15 bases between them. This CDR3 comprises 15 residues. Looked up from germline, CDR1 is LGHDT and CDR2 is YNNKEL (reference sequence). The CDR3 DNA is TGTGCCAGCAGCCTCCAATCCCAGTCACATGAAAAACTGTTTTTT. Residues: CASSLQSQSHEKLFF.

This chain connects TRBV6-2 or TRBV6-3 to TRBJ1-5; D not resolved. The CDR3 spans 15 residues. Trimming cost V 5 bases and J 6 bases, with 17 bases left between them. The germline CDR1 and CDR2 sequences are MNHEY and SVGEGT. The CDR3 loop reads CASSKPVFMSQPQHF. The CDR3 DNA sequence: TGTGCCAGCAGTAAACCGGTCTTCATGTCTCAGCCCCAGCATTTT.

This clone was picked up a small number of times. In DNA form, the CDR3 reads TGTGCCAGCAGCCTGCGGCTAGCGGGAGGGTTGGAGGCGGATGAGCAGTTCTTC. It specifies CASSLRLAGGLEADEQFF. The chain employs TRBV2 and TRBJ2-1; TRBD2 aligns across 12 bases. V gave up 6 bases and J gave up 8 bases; unmatched junction bases: 17. Germline loops: CDR1 SNHLY, CDR2 FYNNEI. The CDR3 has 18 amino acids.

The chain uses TRBV5-8 and TRBJ1-5; D gene uncertain. Per germline, CDR1 SGHTS and CDR2 YDEGEE. The CDR3 contains 13 residues. Trimming cost V 0 bases and J 4 bases, with 5 bases left between them. Here the CDR3 reads CASSLGWNQPQHF. DNA of the CDR3: TGTGCCAGCAGCTTGGGTTGGAATCAGCCCCAGCATTTT.